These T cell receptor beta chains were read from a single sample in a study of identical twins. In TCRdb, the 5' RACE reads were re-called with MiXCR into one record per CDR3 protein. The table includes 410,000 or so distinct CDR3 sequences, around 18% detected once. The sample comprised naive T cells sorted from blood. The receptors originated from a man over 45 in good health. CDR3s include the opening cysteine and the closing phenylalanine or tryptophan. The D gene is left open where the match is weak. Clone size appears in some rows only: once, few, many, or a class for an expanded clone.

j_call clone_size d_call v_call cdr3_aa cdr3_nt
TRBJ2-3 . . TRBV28 CAAGSAGKGDTQYF TGTGCCGCGGGTTCGGCAGGGAAAGGAGATACGCAGTATTTT
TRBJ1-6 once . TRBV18 CASSPGTGNNSPLHF TGTGCCAGCTCACCAGGGACGGGAAATAATTCACCCCTCCACTTT
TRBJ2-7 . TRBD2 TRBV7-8 CASSSTIGLAHEQYF TGTGCCAGCAGCTCGACCATTGGACTAGCGCACGAGCAGTACTTC
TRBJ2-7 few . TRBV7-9 CASSPNSVYEQYF TGTGCCAGCAGCCCCAACTCGGTGTACGAGCAGTACTTC
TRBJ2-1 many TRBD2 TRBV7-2 CASSLGSSGSSYNEQFF TGTGCCAGCAGCTTAGGCTCAAGCGGGAGCTCCTACAATGAGCAGTTCTTC
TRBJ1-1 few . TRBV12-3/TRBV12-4 CASSFPGPEAFF TGTGCCAGCAGTTTCCCGGGGCCTGAAGCTTTCTTT
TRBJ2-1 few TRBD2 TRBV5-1 CASTGLAANNEQFF TGCGCCAGCACTGGACTAGCGGCCAACAATGAGCAGTTCTTC
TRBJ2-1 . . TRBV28 CASHLGRGYYTEQFF TGTGCCAGCCACTTGGGGCGGGGATACTACACTGAGCAGTTCTTC
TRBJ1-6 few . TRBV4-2 CASSQAKGGSPLHF TGTGCCAGCAGCCAAGCCAAAGGGGGATCACCCCTCCACTTT
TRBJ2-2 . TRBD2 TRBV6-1 CASSKTSSSNTGELFF TGTGCCAGCAGCAAGACTAGCAGCTCGAACACCGGGGAGCTGTTTTTT
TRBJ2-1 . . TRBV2 CASSLGPGQFF TGTGCCAGCAGCCTCGGCCCAGGGCAGTTCTTC
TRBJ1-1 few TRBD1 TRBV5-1 CASSVDRWETEAFF TGCGCCAGCAGCGTGGACAGGTGGGAAACTGAAGCTTTCTTT
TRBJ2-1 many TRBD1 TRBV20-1 CSAHLLHTGELVSYNEQFF TGCAGTGCTCATCTCTTACATACAGGGGAACTTGTGTCCTACAATGAGCAGTTCTTC
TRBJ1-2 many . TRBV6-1 CASSRGKLFNYGYTF TGTGCCAGCAGCCGGGGGAAACTCTTTAACTATGGCTACACCTTC
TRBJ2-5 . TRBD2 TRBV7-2 CASSSRPGLAPRETQYF TGTGCCAGCAGCTCGCGACCGGGACTAGCTCCTCGAGAGACCCAGTACTTC
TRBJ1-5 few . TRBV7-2 CASSLNRVSNQPQHF TGTGCCAGCAGCTTAAACCGAGTCAGCAATCAGCCCCAGCATTTT
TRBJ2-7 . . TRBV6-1 CASRDVLGTGSYEQYF TGTGCCAGCAGAGACGTCCTCGGGACCGGCTCCTACGAGCAGTACTTC
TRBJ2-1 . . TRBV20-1 CSARSPRHGDNEQFF TGCAGTGCTAGATCCCCCCGGCATGGAGACAATGAGCAGTTCTTC
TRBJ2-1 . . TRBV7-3 CASKEGGQRGEQFF TGTGCCAGCAAAGAGGGGGGGCAGCGTGGTGAGCAGTTCTTC
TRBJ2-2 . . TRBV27 CAVRRGENTGELFF TGTGCCGTCCGGAGAGGGGAGAACACCGGGGAGCTGTTTTTT
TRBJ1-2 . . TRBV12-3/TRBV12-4 CASNMGPRSGYTF TGTGCCAGCAACATGGGACCGCGGTCTGGCTACACCTTC
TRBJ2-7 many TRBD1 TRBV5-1 CASSLGHRDSTEQYF TGCGCCAGCAGCTTGGGTCACCGGGACAGTACCGAGCAGTACTTC
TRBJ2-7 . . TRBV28 CASSGGGGNLKQYF TGTGCCAGCAGTGGGGGAGGGGGGAATCTGAAGCAGTACTTC
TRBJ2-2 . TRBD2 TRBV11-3 CASSQGLANTGELFF TGTGCCAGCAGCCAGGGACTAGCCAATACCGGGGAGCTGTTTTTT
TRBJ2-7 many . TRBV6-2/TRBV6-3 CASSYFQGYEQYF TGTGCCAGCAGTTACTTTCAGGGGTACGAGCAGTACTTC
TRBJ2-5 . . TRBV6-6 CASSYSGEETQYF TGTGCCAGCAGTTACTCCGGGGAAGAGACCCAGTACTTC
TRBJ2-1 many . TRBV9 CASSDDGSSYNEQFF TGTGCCAGCAGCGACGACGGGAGCTCCTACAATGAGCAGTTCTTC
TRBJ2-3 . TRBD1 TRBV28 CASSFPRQGYTDMQYF TGTGCCAGCAGTTTCCCTAGACAGGGCTACACAGATATGCAGTATTTT
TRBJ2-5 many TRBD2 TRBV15 CATSRARLAGKETQYF TGTGCCACCAGCAGAGCAAGACTAGCGGGGAAGGAGACCCAGTACTTC
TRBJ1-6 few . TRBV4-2 CASSQILPREGPNSPLHF TGTGCCAGCAGCCAAATCCTTCCTCGGGAAGGGCCGAATTCACCCCTCCACTTT
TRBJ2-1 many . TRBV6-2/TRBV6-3 CASMRPPSYNEQFF TGTGCCAGCATGAGGCCGCCTTCCTACAATGAGCAGTTCTTC
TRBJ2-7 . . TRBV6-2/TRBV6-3 CASSYLGTSYEQYF TGTGCCAGCAGTTACCTGGGGACCTCCTACGAGCAGTACTTC
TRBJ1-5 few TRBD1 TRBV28 CASSWWGQGGRMSNQPQHF TGTGCCAGCAGTTGGTGGGGACAGGGGGGCCGTATGAGCAATCAGCCCCAGCATTTT
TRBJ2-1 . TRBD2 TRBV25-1 CASSETSGGQQFF TGTGCCAGCAGTGAGACTAGCGGGGGTCAGCAGTTCTTC
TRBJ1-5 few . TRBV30 CAWSVTLNQPQHF TGTGCCTGGAGTGTTACACTCAATCAGCCCCAGCATTTT
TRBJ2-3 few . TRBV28 CATSSQGITDTQYF TGTGCCACCTCAAGCCAGGGTATAACAGATACGCAGTATTTT
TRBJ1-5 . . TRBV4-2 CASSHGDVRRSNQPQHF TGTGCCAGCAGTCACGGGGACGTAAGACGGAGCAATCAGCCCCAGCATTTT
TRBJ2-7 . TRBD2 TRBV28 CAAGTSGYEQYF TGTGCCGCCGGGACTAGCGGCTACGAGCAGTACTTC
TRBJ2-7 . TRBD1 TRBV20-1 CSAYLGTGTYEQYF TGCAGTGCATACCTCGGGACAGGCACCTACGAGCAGTACTTC
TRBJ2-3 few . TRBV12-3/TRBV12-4 CASSLGLGSSTDTQYF TGTGCCAGCAGTTTAGGACTAGGCTCTAGCACAGATACGCAGTATTTT
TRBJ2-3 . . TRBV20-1 CSATRAEGPTDTQYF TGCAGTGCTACCAGGGCCGAGGGCCCCACAGATACGCAGTATTTT
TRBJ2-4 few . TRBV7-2 CASSSQGGAENIQYF TGTGCCAGCAGCTCCCAAGGCGGGGCCGAAAACATTCAGTACTTC
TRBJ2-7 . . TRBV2 CASKAISYEQYF TGTGCCAGCAAAGCCATCTCCTACGAGCAGTACTTC
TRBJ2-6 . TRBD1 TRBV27 CASSSGTGGAGANVLTF TGTGCCAGCAGTTCAGGGACAGGGGGTGCTGGGGCCAACGTCCTGACTTTC
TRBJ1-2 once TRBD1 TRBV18 CASSTDRRYGYTF TGTGCCAGCTCAACGGACAGGCGATATGGCTACACCTTC
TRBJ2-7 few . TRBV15 CATSREGVNAPYEQYF TGTGCCACCAGCAGAGAGGGGGTCAATGCCCCCTACGAGCAGTACTTC
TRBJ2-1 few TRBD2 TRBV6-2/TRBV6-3 CASSRTSGVSSYNEQFF TGTGCCAGCAGCAGGACTAGCGGGGTGAGCTCCTACAATGAGCAGTTCTTC
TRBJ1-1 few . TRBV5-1 CASSLADTYTEAFF TGCGCCAGCAGCTTGGCAGACACGTACACTGAAGCTTTCTTT
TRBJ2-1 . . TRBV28 CASILGGGPSYNEQFF TGTGCCAGCATACTAGGGGGGGGCCCCTCCTACAATGAGCAGTTCTTC
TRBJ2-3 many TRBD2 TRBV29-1 CSVDASGRADTQYF TGCAGCGTTGACGCTAGCGGGAGGGCAGATACGCAGTATTTT
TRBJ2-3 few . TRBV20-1 CSASPSSSSTDTQYF TGCAGTGCTAGTCCTAGCTCCTCTAGCACAGATACGCAGTATTTT
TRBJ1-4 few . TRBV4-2 CASSQVPTRGGGEKLFF TGTGCCAGCAGCCAAGTCCCAACCCGGGGAGGAGGTGAAAAACTGTTTTTT
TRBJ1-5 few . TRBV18 CASSPYGHNSNQPQHF TGTGCCAGCTCACCTTACGGACATAATAGCAATCAGCCCCAGCATTTT